The 21 T cell receptor beta chains presented below share a single source sample, sequenced in a study of T cell changes during pregnancy in multiple sclerosis. Repertoires were generated with immunoSEQ multiplex PCR, while TCRdb's copy carries only in-frame clones and drops some. The sample yields around 69,000 clones, just over 90% seen once. The sample here was peripheral blood, taken in the third trimester of pregnancy. These receptors originate from a female donor with multiple sclerosis, enrolled in a pregnancy study.

Written as DNA, the CDR3 is TGCGCCAGCAGTGAGTCGAGCAGGGTAGGAGCTTTCTTT. Protein: CASSESSRVGAFF. The chain joins TRBV10-1 to TRBJ1-1, with a tentative D call TRBD1 (5 bases). Germline V gives CDR1 WNHNN, CDR2 SYGVQD (reference sequence). The CDR3 has 13 residues. The V end was cut by 0 bases, the J end by 10 bases, with 12 bases between.

The chain links TRBV2 to TRBJ2-2, with a tentative D call TRBD1 (6 bases). The V gene lost 4 bases and the J gene lost 1 base, with 7 bases spanning the gap. There are 14 residues in the CDR3. Germline CDR1 is SNHLY and CDR2 is FYNNEI. CDR3 residues: CASSVQGNTGELFF. DNA for the CDR3: TGTGCCAGCAGTGTACAGGGGAACACCGGGGAGCTGTTTTTT.

The rearrangement joins TRBV6-5 to TRBJ2-5, with TRBD1 matching over 11 bases. The DNA end favors TRBJ2-7, so the J call may be wrong. Germline V lookup: CDR1 MNHEY, CDR2 SVGAGI. This CDR3 region has 14 residues. CDR3 sequence reads: CASRPGTGGYEQYF. CDR3 coding DNA: TGTGCCAGCAGGCCCGGGACAGGGGGCTACGAGCAGTACTTC.

This chain links TRBV7-9 with TRBJ2-7, with 11 positions matching TRBD2. V trimming: 6 bases; J trimming: 2 bases; junction bases outside the gene matches: 12. This CDR3 region has 17 residues. CDR1 and CDR2 (germline): SEHNR, FQNEAQ (reference sequence). The CDR3 protein is CASSFTMTSGIPYEQYF. The CDR3 DNA sequence: TGTGCCAGCAGTTTCACAATGACTAGCGGGATCCCCTACGAGCAGTACTTC.

The chain is built from TRBV13 and TRBJ2-5; 7 positions match TRBD2. The germline CDR1 and CDR2 sequences are PRHDT and FYEKMQ (reference sequence). The V and J ends lost 4 bases and 1 base, in that order; junction bases with no gene match: 6. This CDR3 is 15 amino acids long. CDR3 DNA: TGTGCCAGCAGCTCTATACTAGCGCCCCAAGAGACCCAGTACTTC. Protein: CASSSILAPQETQYF.

The chain employs TRBV19 and TRBJ1-3; D gene unclear. The CDR3 has 15 amino acids. With 2 bases removed from V and 1 base from J, the gap between germline ends came to 9 bases. Germline loops: CDR1 LNHDA, CDR2 SQIVND (reference sequence). CDR3 nucleotides: TGTGCCAGTAGTATATTCGGAGATTCTGGAAACACCATATATTTT. It encodes CASSIFGDSGNTIYF.

This chain links TRBV6-5 with TRBJ2-7, with D uncertain. The germline V gene encodes CDR1 MNHEY and CDR2 SVGAGI. The CDR3 runs to 15 residues. V gave up 0 bases and J gave up 4 bases, with 13 bases separating them. Written as DNA, the CDR3 is TGTGCCAGCAGTTACTCAAGTCCCCGGCGGTACGAGCAGTACTTC. It translates to CASSYSSPRRYEQYF.

This chain connects TRBV5-4 to TRBJ1-2; D perhaps matches TRBD1 (5 bases). Trimming stripped 5 bases from V and 0 bases from J, with 11 bases between. The CDR3 covers 14 residues. Germline-derived CDR1 and CDR2 are SGHNT and YYREEE (reference sequence). The CDR3 here is CASSSGLANYGYTF. The CDR3 nucleotides are TGTGCCAGCAGTTCAGGGTTGGCTAACTATGGCTACACCTTC. The full variable domain, in which reference TRBV5-4 and TRBJ1-2 provide the parts outside the CDR3, is ETGVTQSPTHLIKTRGQQVTLRCSSQSGHNTVSWYQQALGQGPQFIFQYYREEENGRGNFPPRFSGLQFPNYSSELNVNALELDDSALYLCASSSGLANYGYTFGSGTRLTVV.

V usage is TRBV9 and J usage is TRBJ2-2; the D is unclear. CDR3 length: 14 residues. Germline CDR1 is SGDLS and CDR2 is YYNGEE. V lost 0 bases and J lost 6, with 9 bases in between. CDR3 DNA: TGTGCCAGCAGCGTAGTCCCCTACTCCGGGGAGCTGTTTTTT. Amino acids: CASSVVPYSGELFF.

J is TRBJ2-1 and V is TRBV29-1; possible D gene TRBD2, 6 bases. V lost 1 base to trimming and J lost 5 bases, with 12 bases between them. CDR1 SQVTM and CDR2 ANQGSEA come from the germline V gene. The CDR3 is 14 amino acids. CDR3 coding DNA: TGCAGCGTTGAAGTATGGGGGGACGACAATGAGCAGTTCTTC. It yields the protein CSVEVWGDDNEQFF.

This chain joins TRBV4-2 and TRBJ2-2; D remains ambiguous. The germline V and J ends were trimmed by 1 base and 3 bases, with 6 bases remaining between them. The germline V gene has CDR1 LGHNA and CDR2 YNFKEQ. The CDR3 extends over 14 amino acids. In DNA form, the CDR3 reads TGTGCCAGCAGCCAAGGCCTAGACACCGGGGAGCTGTTTTTT. The encoded protein is CASSQGLDTGELFF.

This sequence joins TRBV27 and TRBJ2-3; the match to TRBD2 covers 9 bases. The germline V gene has CDR1 MNHEY and CDR2 SMNVEV (reference sequence). Germline trimming cut 7 bases from V and 2 bases from J; bases unmatched to any gene: 4. The CDR3 length is 14 residues. CDR3 amino acids: CASMIAGATDTQYF. In DNA form, the CDR3 reads TGTGCCAGCATGATAGCGGGAGCCACAGATACGCAGTATTTT.

This chain joins TRBV7-9 and TRBJ2-7; possible D gene TRBD2, 5 bases. The CDR3 contains 14 residues. Germline V gives CDR1 SEHNR, CDR2 FQNEAQ (reference sequence). The V gene lost 5 bases and the J gene lost 3 bases, with 14 bases spanning the gap. The CDR3 DNA reads TGTGCCAGCAGCCCCGGGGTAGCTTACTACGAGCAGTACTTC. Translating gives CASSPGVAYYEQYF.

The chain links TRBV11-2 to TRBJ2-7; 10 bases line up with TRBD1. Trimming cost V 3 bases and J 0 bases; bases outside gene matches: 5. Germline-derived CDR1 and CDR2 are SGHAT and FQNNGV. This CDR3 has 16 residues. CDR3: CASSLRDRGHSYEQYF. As DNA, the CDR3 is TGTGCCAGCAGCTTGAGGGACAGGGGCCACTCCTACGAGCAGTACTTC.

V usage is TRBV5-3 and J usage is TRBJ2-3; 7 positions agree with TRBD1. TRBV5-3 is an ORF, with its function uncertain. The CDR3 extends over 13 amino acids. V shed 10 bases and J 1 base; nucleotides not matched to a gene: 6. CDR3 DNA sequence: TGTGCCGAGGGGGCCTGGGGCACAGATACGCAGTATTTT. The encoded protein is CAEGAWGTDTQYF.

The chain combines TRBV7-2 with TRBJ2-7, with 12 bases identical to TRBD2. Germline values: CDR1 SGHTA, CDR2 FQGNSA. V gave up 3 bases and J gave up 7 bases; unmatched junction bases: 13. The CDR3 is made up of 17 amino acids. The CDR3: CASSLIFTSGRRREQYF. DNA of the CDR3: TGTGCCAGCAGCTTGATATTTACTAGCGGGAGGCGGAGGGAGCAGTACTTC.

The rearrangement joins TRBV10-3 to TRBJ2-7, with 8 bases aligning to TRBD1. The CDR3 has 14 amino acids. V lost 7 bases to trimming and J lost 5 bases; unmatched junction nucleotides: 10. CDR1 and CDR2 (germline): ENHRY, SYGVKD. CDR3 nucleotide sequence: TGTGCCATCACCCCAGGGGGCGCGAGAAACGAGCAGTACTTC. Protein: CAITPGGARNEQYF.

This clone came up once. This chain connects TRBV6-1 to TRBJ1-3, with TRBD1 matching 7 bases. Germline CDR1 and CDR2: MNHNS and SASEGT. Losses at the gene ends were 2 bases for V and 1 base for J; bases not matched to a gene: 2. This CDR3 is built from 15 residues. As DNA, the CDR3 is TGTGCCAGCAGTGAACAGGGGGGTTCTGGAAACACCATATATTTT. It yields the protein CASSEQGGSGNTIYF.

The J gene is TRBJ2-1, the V gene TRBV9; TRBD2 is a possible D gene (6 bases). Trimming cost V 4 bases and J 4 bases, with 18 bases left between them. Germline V gene sequence: CDR1 SGDLS, CDR2 YYNGEE. The CDR3 runs 16 residues. The CDR3 loop is CASSPSGTLSYNEQFF. In nucleotides, the CDR3 is TGTGCCAGCAGCCCCTCCGGGACTCTCTCTTACAATGAGCAGTTCTTC.

The chain links TRBV19 to TRBJ2-7, with 7 bases lining up with TRBD1. Germline CDR1 reads LNHDA; CDR2 reads SQIVND (reference sequence). V was pared by 5 bases and J by 5 bases, with 6 bases of the junction left unmatched. The CDR3 is made up of 13 amino acids. In DNA form, the CDR3 reads TGTGCCAGTAGTCATGAAACAGGGGACGAGCAGTACTTC. It encodes CASSHETGDEQYF.

The V gene is TRBV7-2, the J gene TRBJ2-7; TRBD2 matches at 12 bases. The CDR3 is made up of 15 amino acids. Germline-derived CDR1 and CDR2 are SGHTA and FQGNSA. J lost 4 bases, V lost 3 bases, and 4 bases had no gene match. The chain's CDR3 is CASSLQGTSGYEQYF. The CDR3 coding sequence is TGTGCCAGCAGCTTGCAAGGGACTAGCGGGTACGAGCAGTACTTC.